The 8 T cell receptor beta chains below all came from one sample that was sequenced in a study of T cells after yellow fever vaccination. One entry per CDR3 protein results from TCRdb running MiXCR on the 5' RACE reads. The sample contains 65,000 to 70,000 distinct CDR3 sequences, approximately 5.9% of which appear only once. The sequencing here drew on CD4+ T cells sorted from PBMCs, taken roughly 15 days after the first yellow fever vaccination. The receptor source for this set is a man younger than 35 who received the YFV17D yellow fever vaccine.

This clonotype was seen repeatedly, ten times or more. This chain joins TRBV9 and TRBJ2-2; 12 bases fit TRBD2. V dropped 5 bases and J dropped 5; count of bases not matched to a gene: 4. Germline V CDR1 and CDR2: SGDLS, YYNGEE. CDR3 length equals 15 residues. The CDR3 spells CASRKTSGGTGELFF. The CDR3 coding sequence is TGTGCCAGCAGGAAAACTAGCGGGGGGACCGGGGAGCTGTTTTTT.

In its sample, this clonotype was seen many times. DNA of the CDR3: TGCGCCAGCAGCCGCGGACAGTCCAATGGCTACACCTTC. As protein: CASSRGQSNGYTF. The genes are TRBV5-1 and TRBJ1-2; maybe TRBD1 (6 bases). The CDR3 is made up of 13 amino acids. CDR1 and CDR2 from the germline V gene are SGHRS and YFSETQ. Trimming removed 4 bases at V and 6 bases at J, with 13 bases between.

This clonotype was seen many times. The gene calls are TRBV12-3 or TRBV12-4 and TRBJ2-5; D is unresolved. The CDR3 sequence is 12 residues long. V was pared by 3 bases and J by 4 bases, with 6 bases between. The CDR3 coding sequence is TGTGCCAGCAGTTTTTACGCAGAGACCCAGTACTTC. This codes for CASSFYAETQYF.

This clonotype has a count of ten or more. The chain links TRBV18 to TRBJ1-1; D is possibly TRBD1 (6 bases). Germline values: CDR1 KGHSH, CDR2 LQKENI. Trimming cost V 6 bases and J 1 base, with 12 bases left between them. This CDR3 region has 14 residues. In DNA form, the CDR3 reads TGTGCCAGCTCGAGGACAGAGAAGAACACTGAAGCTTTCTTT. Translating it yields CASSRTEKNTEAFF. Supplemented by reference TRBV18 and TRBJ1-1, the full variable domain reads NAGVMQNPRHLVRRRGQEARLRCSPMKGHSHVYWYRQLPEEGLKFMVYLQKENIIDESGMPKERFSAEFPKEGPSILRIQQVVRGDSAAYFCASSRTEKNTEAFFGQGTRLTVV.

V and J are TRBV12-3 or TRBV12-4 and TRBJ2-7, with D perhaps matching TRBD1 or TRBD2 (5 bases each). The V and J ends lost 6 bases and 3 bases respectively, with 12 bases between them. The CDR3 totals 13 residues. In DNA form, the CDR3 reads TGTGCCAGCAGAAGGGACGGATACTACGAGCAGTACTTC. It translates to CASRRDGYYEQYF.

This clonotype came up many times. The rearrangement links TRBV15 to TRBJ2-1, with D possibly TRBD2 on 7 matching bases. The CDR3 is 15 amino acids. V lost 2 bases to trimming and J lost 7 bases, with 15 bases between them. Germline values: CDR1 LNHNV, CDR2 YYDKDF (reference sequence). The CDR3 here is CATSRSNRGGNEQFF. As DNA, the CDR3 is TGTGCCACCAGCAGATCCAATAGGGGGGGGAATGAGCAGTTCTTC.

This clonotype was detected ten times or more. CDR3 in DNA: TGTGCCAGCAGCTTCGTCAGGGGCACCGGGGAGCTGTTTTTT. Translated, it gives CASSFVRGTGELFF. The chain employs TRBV7-3 and TRBJ2-2, with D possibly matching TRBD1 (6 bases). With 3 bases removed from V and 4 bases from J, the gap between germline ends came to 9 bases. CDR3 length: 14 amino acids. CDR1 and CDR2 (germline): SGHTA, FQGTGA.

This clonotype was detected ten times or more. This rearrangement joins TRBV4-1 to TRBJ2-6, with D maybe TRBD2 (5 bases). V was shortened by 0 bases and J by 3 bases, with 6 bases between the two germline ends. The germline CDR1 and CDR2 sequences are MGHRA and YSYEKL. This CDR3 contains 15 residues. CDR3 protein: CASSQDRGGANVLTF. For the CDR3, the DNA is TGCGCCAGCAGCCAAGATCGGGGTGGGGCCAACGTCCTGACTTTC.